The 19 T cell receptor beta chains reported below all come from one sample, sequenced in a study of OX40 agonist ivuxolimab in advanced cancers. The protocol used for the library was the immunoSEQ multiplex PCR assay. Drawn from immuneACCESS, this table holds only the in-frame rearrangements with V and J called that TCRdb kept. Clones are partly lost; checked studies trace under half to an unresolved V gene and leave the rest unexplained. For this sample there are about 50,000 clones; about 85% appear just once. The top ten clones comprise approximately 1.1% of the sample. The specimen was CD4+ or CD8+ T cells sorted from blood, collected in a trial of the OX40 agonist ivuxolimab. Every receptor here comes from an adult with an advanced solid tumor such as melanoma, head and neck, liver or kidney cancer.

In its sample, this clone was seen once. The chain has TRBV11-3 and TRBJ1-1; D gene unclear. V lost 6 bases and J lost 5, with 10 bases in between. CDR3 length: 12 amino acids. Germline lookup yields CDR1 SGHNT and CDR2 YENEEA. Here the CDR3 reads CASRNEWTEAFF. For the CDR3, the DNA is TGTGCCAGCAGGAACGAGTGGACTGAAGCTTTCTTT.

J is TRBJ1-2 and V is TRBV28, with TRBD1 matching over 9 bases. There are 15 residues in the CDR3. The V and J ends lost 6 bases and 2 bases, in that order; junction bases with no gene match: 7. The germline CDR1 and CDR2 sequences are MDHEN and SYDVKM. The CDR3 reads CASSRSDRGNYGYTF. In nucleotides, the CDR3 is TGTGCCAGCAGCCGGAGCGACAGGGGGAACTATGGCTACACCTTC.

The chain recombines TRBV5-1 with TRBJ1-1; tentative D call: TRBD1 (6 bases). V lost 0 bases and J 1 base, leaving 10 bases between the germline ends. CDR3 length: 15 residues. Germline V gene data show CDR1 as SGHRS and CDR2 as YFSETQ. The DNA for the CDR3 is TGCGCCAGCAGCTTGGGGGCGGGACAGAACACTGAAGCTTTCTTT. This encodes CASSLGAGQNTEAFF.

The chain links TRBV10-1 to TRBJ2-3; TRBD1 agrees at 7 bases. Germline lookup yields CDR1 WNHNN and CDR2 SYGVQD (reference sequence). The CDR3 has 15 amino acids. V was pared by 6 bases and J by 3 bases, with 9 bases of the junction left unmatched. The CDR3 DNA is TGCGCCAGCAGCAAGGGACAGCACATAACAGATACGCAGTATTTT. Translated: CASSKGQHITDTQYF.

The chain's CDR3 is CASSLQVRDGGGAEQFF. CDR3 in DNA: TGTGCCAGCAGCTTACAGGTACGGGACGGAGGCGGCGCTGAGCAGTTCTTC. The chain has TRBV11-3 and TRBJ2-1; either TRBD1 or TRBD2 may fit D (5 bases each). CDR1 is SGHNT and CDR2 is YENEEA in the germline V gene. The CDR3 covers 17 residues. Between the trimmed V and J ends, which lost 2 bases and 9 bases, there was a span of 23 bases.

The chain combines TRBV30 with TRBJ2-7; TRBD1 agrees at 7 bases. This CDR3 spans 15 amino acids. V trimming: 1 base; J trimming: 2 bases; junction bases outside the gene matches: 8. In germline, CDR1 is GTSNPN, CDR2 SVGIG (reference sequence). The CDR3 bases are TGTGCCTGGAGTGGGCCTTACAGGGGAACCTACGAGCAGTACTTC. As protein: CAWSGPYRGTYEQYF.

This clone was counted a few times. The chain employs TRBV5-1 and TRBJ2-7; 10 positions agree with TRBD2. The germline gives CDR1 SGHRS, CDR2 YFSETQ. The CDR3 extends over 15 amino acids. The V segment lost 0 bases and the J segment 4 bases; nucleotides outside the gene matches: 4. The CDR3 DNA follows: TGCGCCAGCAGCTTGGAGGCTAGCGGGGGATACGAGCAGTACTTC. Amino acid sequence: CASSLEASGGYEQYF.

The rearrangement joins TRBV29-1 to TRBJ2-2; D might be TRBD2 (5 bases). Trimming left V 6 bases short and J 6 bases short, with 17 bases between. From germline, CDR1 is SQVTM and CDR2 ANQGSEA. The CDR3 covers 14 residues. CDR3 protein: CSVGLHPDAGELFF. As DNA, the CDR3 is TGCAGCGTAGGACTCCACCCGGACGCCGGGGAGCTGTTTTTT.

The V gene is TRBV18, the J gene TRBJ2-7; D gene ambiguous. The CDR3 runs 13 residues. Trimming pared 2 bases from V and 6 bases from J, leaving 11 bases between. The germline V gene encodes CDR1 KGHSH and CDR2 LQKENI. This chain's CDR3 is CASSPDQAREQYF. Written as DNA, the CDR3 is TGTGCCAGCTCACCAGACCAGGCTCGCGAGCAGTACTTC.

The chain is built from TRBV5-1 and TRBJ2-5; TRBD2 matches 12 bases. CDR3 length: 16 residues. Trimming took 5 bases from V and 2 from J; bases not matched to a gene: 7. From germline, CDR1 is SGHRS and CDR2 YFSETQ. The CDR3 reads CASSKELAGGQETQYF. The CDR3 DNA is TGCGCCAGCAGTAAAGAACTAGCGGGGGGACAAGAGACCCAGTACTTC.

The gene calls are TRBV19 and TRBJ2-1, with D unclear. CDR1 and CDR2 (germline): LNHDA, SQIVND (reference sequence). The CDR3 loop spans 12 amino acids. The V end was cut by 4 bases, the J end by 3 bases, with 4 bases between. The CDR3, as DNA: TGTGCCAGTAGTACGCACTACAATGAGCAGTTCTTC. Its translation is CASSTHYNEQFF. The whole variable domain, filled in from reference TRBV19 and TRBJ2-1, reads DGGITQSPKYLFRKEGQNVTLSCEQNLNHDAMYWYRQDPGQGLRLIYYSQIVNDFQKGDIAEGYSVSREKKESFPLTVTSAQKNPTAFYLCASSTHYNEQFFGPGTRLTVL.

The gene calls are TRBV5-4 and TRBJ1-1, with 8 bases matching TRBD1. J lost 5 bases, V lost 3 bases, and 15 bases had no gene match. The CDR3 covers 17 residues. Germline V CDR1 and CDR2: SGHNT, YYREEE (reference sequence). As DNA, the CDR3 is TGTGCCAGCAGCTCGGGCCCGGGACAGGAGTATTTGACTGAAGCTTTCTTT. It is translated as CASSSGPGQEYLTEAFF.

The rearrangement links TRBV5-1 to TRBJ2-7, with D unresolved. The CDR3 has 15 residues. The V gene's germline CDR1 is SGHRS and CDR2 YFSETQ. Trimming cost V 1 base and J 7 bases, with 18 bases left between them. As DNA, the CDR3 is TGCGCCAGCAGCTTGAACGACGCCCCGACGAGAGAGCAGTACTTC. This gives the protein CASSLNDAPTREQYF. Based on the CDR3 plus reference TRBV5-1 and TRBJ2-7, the full variable domain is KAGVTQTPRYLIKTRGQQVTLSCSPISGHRSVSWYQQTPGQGLQFLFEYFSETQRNKGNFPGRFSGRQFSNSRSEMNVSTLELGDSALYLCASSLNDAPTREQYFGPGTRLTVT.

The chain has TRBV5-1 and TRBJ2-5; D gene unclear. The CDR3 has 15 amino acids. CDR1 is SGHRS and CDR2 is YFSETQ in the germline V gene. Trimming removed 3 bases at V and 0 bases at J, with 12 bases between. CDR3 in DNA: TGCGCCAGCAGCTCTCTGGACGGAAACCAAGAGACCCAGTACTTC. Its translation: CASSSLDGNQETQYF.

This rearrangement joins TRBV21-1 to TRBJ2-5; the D call of TRBD2 is as the table states it, not checked on the DNA. TRBV21-1 is deemed a pseudogene. The CDR3 contains 13 residues. The CDR3 DNA reads TGTGCCAGCAAAGCGGGAGTTGGAGAGACCCAGTACTTC. Its protein product is CASKAGVGETQYF.

The chain links TRBV28 to TRBJ1-1, with D maybe TRBD1 (6 bases). The V end lost 1 base, the J end lost 2 bases, and 11 bases lay between the germline ends. The V gene's germline CDR1 is MDHEN and CDR2 SYDVKM. This CDR3 has 15 amino acids. CDR3 protein: CASSLFRGPNTEAFF. The CDR3 DNA is TGTGCCAGCAGTTTATTTCGGGGGCCTAACACTGAAGCTTTCTTT.

The rearrangement uses TRBV18 and TRBJ1-1; 9 nucleotides match TRBD1. The CDR3 runs to 14 residues. The V and J ends lost 5 bases and 4 bases, in that order; junction bases with no gene match: 5. CDR1 is KGHSH, CDR2 LQKENI, per germline. The CDR3 region has the DNA TGTGCCAGCTCATCCGGGACAGGGCGCACTGAAGCTTTCTTT. As protein: CASSSGTGRTEAFF.

The chain is built from TRBV28 and TRBJ1-5; D might be TRBD1 (5 bases). Trimming shortened V by 3 bases and J by 6 bases, and 15 bases separated the two germline ends. Germline assignment: CDR1 MDHEN and CDR2 SYDVKM. CDR3 length equals 15 residues. CDR3 DNA: TGTGCCAGCAGTTTCTCGACTCTAGGGGCTCAGCCCCAGCATTTT. Amino acids: CASSFSTLGAQPQHF.

V gene TRBV7-9 combines with J gene TRBJ2-5; TRBD2 aligns across 7 bases. The V gene end was trimmed by 5 bases and the J gene end by 4 bases; junction bases not matched to a gene: 4. Per the germline V gene, CDR1 is SEHNR and CDR2 is FQNEAQ (reference sequence). The CDR3 runs to 13 residues. CDR3: CASSRGRGETQYF. As DNA, the CDR3 is TGTGCCAGCAGCCGAGGGAGGGGAGAGACCCAGTACTTC.